Reported below is one TCR beta chain. The sample belongs to a study of blood T cell repertoires in COVID-19. Across the study: The United States, Italy and Spain supplied acute and convalescent COVID-19 samples. Sources were T cells, B-cell-depleted T cells, or PBMCs; the material itself was cDNA or gDNA.

Authors' data handling: From reference gene primer amplification, estimates of nucleated cell counts were derived. Sequencing was performed with immunoSEQ multiplex PCR; in TCRdb, only in-frame clones are kept and a portion is missing. V, J and clone size reflect that table, while D and trimming were determined from the DNA. Counted here are tens of thousands of clones, 80% to 90% occurring once; the ten biggest clones make up roughly a sixth. The CDR3 extends over 16 amino acids. Trimming removed 1 base at V and 0 bases at J, with 12 bases between. CDR1 LGHNA and CDR2 YSLEER come from the germline V gene.

The clonotype comes from a woman of 80 years or more with acute or convalescent COVID-19. Sequencing used peripheral blood. The genes are TRBV4-3 and TRBJ1-2, with D unresolved. This CDR3 is CASSQGVPVTNYGYTF. The CDR3, as DNA: TGCGCCAGCAGCCAAGGAGTGCCGGTTACTAACTATGGCTACACCTTC.